This T cell receptor (beta chain) is from a study of blood T cell repertoires in COVID-19. Assay: immunoSEQ multiplex PCR; the TCRdb copy retains only in-frame clones and omits some. This table has just under 350,000 clones, over 70% appearing once. This clone appeared once. The sequence was obtained from a young man with active or convalescent COVID-19. The sample comprised peripheral blood.

CDR3 sequence (DNA): TGTGCCACCAGCAGAGATGGGAGAGCCCGGGGGCAAGAGACCCAGTACTTC. This codes for CATSRDGRARGQETQYF. The V call is TRBV15, the J call TRBJ2-5, with TRBD2 as a possible D gene (6 bases). The CDR3 extends over 17 amino acids. The germline gives CDR1 LNHNV, CDR2 YYDKDF (reference sequence). Deletions cut 0 bases from V and 2 bases from J, with 16 bases between.